This record looks at one T cell receptor (beta chain) sequence and its context. No cognate antigen has been identified for it. No much larger clone is present one base from it, and per-base qualities are unavailable. A case-control design nested within a healthcare worker cohort in London, UK, was used, with weekly nasopharyngeal swab PCR tests and blood sampling performed. Healthcare workers were recruited between 23 and 31 March 2020, during the week of the UK lockdown, and were followed weekly for up to roughly 15 weeks. This sample was included in a study of early T cells in non-severe SARS-CoV-2 infection listed by TCRdb under 2021. Background for the entire study: Bulk RNA from unsorted whole blood was used for TCR sequencing, so alpha and beta chains could not be paired.

What the authors observed across the whole study: VDJdb matching was skewed toward anti-spike CD8 responses and likely underestimated virus-specific expansions, missing private and CD4 specificities.

Libraries were constructed by 5' RACE. Sequenced on a NextSeq 500. In the TCR library protocol, unique molecular identifiers were attached to individual cDNA molecules to correct for PCR bias and sequencing error. Both TCR alpha and beta chains were sequenced, and tight co-correlation was observed between alpha and beta sequence abundances in each sample. The original methods were these. V gene, J gene and CDR3 annotation of TCR sequences was performed with Decombinator V4. TCRs were defined as expanded if a significant change between any two time points was detected under a Poisson model with p below 0.0001. TCR abundances were normalised to the total number of TCRs sequenced per sample and were expressed as counts per million. A search of VDJdb, accessed on 1 November 2021, was run for TCRs annotated to CMV, EBV and SARS-CoV-2, with TCRs annotated for multiple antigens excluded. The public reads were reanalyzed by TCRdb: fastp trimming at Q25, MiXCR alignment, in-frame beta chains only. Each CDR3 protein gets just one entry, which takes the most common genes and DNA from the rows behind it. TCRdb, rather than the study authors, made the V and J calls. This sample comprises more than 90,000 distinct CDR3 sequences, approximately 11% of them detected only once. The ten largest clones capture approximately 5.3% of the sample.

The sequence was collected from an adult who was a healthcare worker with PCR-confirmed SARS-CoV-2 infection or an uninfected control (not recorded which). The specimen was whole blood.

The CDR3 sequence is CASSHHKTRGPYEQYF. The DNA sequence follows: TGCGCCAGCAGCCACCATAAGACGCGGGGGCCCTACGAGCAGTACTTC. The rearranged segments are TRBV4-1 and TRBJ2-7; the D region possibly corresponds to TRBD2 (7 bases align). V and J are truncated by 3 bases and 2 bases respectively, leaving an intervening sequence of 17 bases. Via the germline V gene, CDR1 is MGHRA and CDR2 YSYEKL. From its cysteine to its phenylalanine, the CDR3 spans 16 amino acids. Of all the DNA, just the CDR3 is kept, 48 bases in frame from base 1.